This T cell receptor (beta chain) was sequenced for a study of spatial heterogeneity in lung cancer. Study-level background: More than 8.5 raw reads, on average, carried each unique TCR and UMI combination.

This clonotype was found a few times. Trimming cost V 3 bases and J 9 bases, with 15 bases left between them. There are 14 residues in the CDR3. CDR1 and CDR2 (germline): DFQATT, SNEGSKA (reference sequence). Every TCR cDNA molecule bore a unique molecular identifier. TCRdb re-analysed the 5' RACE reads in MiXCR, keeping a single row per CDR3 protein. The sample lists approximately 40,000 distinct CDR3 sequences; about an eighth were seen once. The time point was: sample taken at primary tumor resection. Unsorted whole RNA of tumor, nontumor lung or frozen PBMC was sequenced. The sample here was PBMCs, taken at surgery. The sequence was obtained from a male donor with early-stage non-small cell lung cancer. This rearrangement joins TRBV20-1 to TRBJ1-6; the D gene is possibly TRBD1 (6 bases). The CDR3 sequence is CSARGLQGGSPLHF. Here the CDR3 DNA reads TGCAGTGCTAGGGGATTACAGGGTGGTTCACCCCTCCACTTT.